Below, one TCR beta chain is given with its context. What it recognizes is unknown. These data are taken from a study of cytomegalovirus exposure and HLA in healthy donors. Study-wide context: HLA-typed donors were the source of approximately 86 million unique TCRs held in an early data release.

In nominal health when sampled, donors likely had unrecorded immune exposures nonetheless. This CDR3 is 17 amino acids long. The germline V gene encodes CDR1 SGDLS and CDR2 YYNGEE. Trimming at V came to 0 bases and at J to 3 bases, leaving 10 bases not matched to a gene. Study-wide results and caveats: Rare TCR sequences dominated, though some public TCRs recurred in many donors.

The study ran its PCR with 60 Vbeta and 13 Jbeta primers. TCRdb's table, derived via immunoSEQ multiplex PCR, lists solely in-frame clones and lacks some. The profile covers roughly 73,000 clones, with 84% appearing a single time and about 2.4% taken by the ten largest. The sequencing sample was made of PBMCs. The TCR originated in a woman between 50 and 59 years old in good health and CMV-seronegative. The gene calls are TRBV9 and TRBJ1-1, with 8 bases identical to TRBD1. CDR3 region: CASSVAAGGGLDTEAFF. The CDR3 DNA sequence: TGTGCCAGCAGCGTAGCGGCAGGGGGCGGTCTGGACACTGAAGCTTTCTTT.